The 30 T cell receptor beta chains listed next were all sequenced from one sample in a study of radiation and T cells in renal cell carcinoma. Specified time point: blood 2 weeks post-SBRT. Treatment here: 15 Gy SBRT to primary tumor, nephrectomy 4 weeks later. The protocol was immunoSEQ multiplex PCR, while the TCRdb copy is restricted to in-frame clones and leaves out a portion. The profile covers 120,000 or so clones, with about four fifths appearing a single time and about 5.3% taken by the ten largest. The sample in question was blood, obtained from a patient whose treatment included radiotherapy and nephrectomy. The receptors stem from a man aged 50 to 60 with renal cell carcinoma.

The sample holds one count of this clone. The chain links TRBV9 to TRBJ1-2, with TRBD1 matching over 8 bases. The CDR3 covers 17 residues. V lost 0 bases and J lost 1; bases outside the gene matches: 8. CDR1 and CDR2 (germline): SGDLS, YYNGEE. The CDR3 nucleotides read TGTGCCAGCAGCGTAGGAAAAGGGACAGGAAGTAACTATGGCTACACCTTC. Its protein is CASSVGKGTGSNYGYTF.

V usage is TRBV30 and J usage is TRBJ1-3; D is ambiguous. The V gene's germline CDR1 is GTSNPN and CDR2 SVGIG (reference sequence). The CDR3 totals 13 residues. V was pared by 2 bases and J by 0 bases, with 5 bases between. The CDR3 region is CAWSRPSGNTIYF. The CDR3 DNA sequence: TGTGCCTGGAGTAGACCCTCTGGAAACACCATATATTTT.

The chain uses TRBV5-1 and TRBJ2-1; the D call may be TRBD1 or TRBD2 (6 bases each). The germline gives CDR1 SGHRS, CDR2 YFSETQ. Trimming shortened V by 2 bases and J by 4 bases, and 22 bases separated the two germline ends. The CDR3 is made up of 18 amino acids. The CDR3 region is CASSFLQIGGRTYNEQFF. In nucleotides, the CDR3 is TGCGCCAGCAGCTTCCTCCAAATTGGGGGGCGAACTTACAATGAGCAGTTCTTC.

CDR3 bases: TGCGCCAGCAGCTCGGGCGGTGAAGAGACCCAGTACTTC. As protein: CASSSGGEETQYF. V and J are TRBV5-1 and TRBJ2-5; no firm D call. This CDR3 is 13 amino acids long. The germline gives CDR1 SGHRS, CDR2 YFSETQ. V lost 3 bases, J lost 3 bases, and 9 bases lay in between.

The chain has TRBV7-9 and TRBJ2-6, with a tentative D call TRBD2 (6 bases). This CDR3 region has 15 residues. The germline V and J ends were trimmed by 1 base and 4 bases, with 8 bases remaining between them. Per the germline V gene, CDR1 is SEHNR and CDR2 is FQNEAQ (reference sequence). DNA for the CDR3: TGTGCCAGCAGCTTAGGGGACTCGGGGGCCAACGTCCTGACTTTC. It translates to CASSLGDSGANVLTF.

V gene TRBV9 combines with J gene TRBJ2-1; D remains unclear. This CDR3 comprises 16 residues. Germline loops: CDR1 SGDLS, CDR2 YYNGEE. With 0 bases removed from V and 2 bases from J, the gap between germline ends came to 12 bases. For the CDR3, the DNA is TGTGCCAGCAGCGTAGGGCCACGGGCAGCCTACAATGAGCAGTTCTTC. It yields the protein CASSVGPRAAYNEQFF.

In DNA form, the CDR3 reads TGTGCCAGCAGGCACACTAGCGGGCCCTACAATGAGCAGTTCTTC. The encoded protein is CASRHTSGPYNEQFF. This chain uses TRBV6-5 with TRBJ2-1; 9 nucleotides align to TRBD2. CDR1 is MNHEY, CDR2 SVGAGI, per germline. V lost 6 bases, J lost 2 bases, and 5 bases stayed unmatched. The CDR3 covers 15 residues.

This clone occurred once. The gene calls are TRBV2 and TRBJ2-7, with 10 positions matching TRBD1. V dropped 6 bases and J dropped 4; count of bases not matched to a gene: 15. The germline V gene encodes CDR1 SNHLY and CDR2 FYNNEI. The CDR3 runs 17 residues. CDR3 sequence reads: CASSPRRQGADSYEQYF. In DNA, the CDR3 is TGTGCCAGCAGCCCCAGACGACAGGGGGCGGATTCGTACGAGCAGTACTTC.

Worth noting for this clone: The junction shows a germline mismatch at one end, possibly a read error. The chain carries TRBV7-7 and TRBJ1-3; D uncertain. The CDR3 is 15 amino acids. Germline-derived CDR1 and CDR2 are SSHAT and FNYEAQ (reference sequence). CDR3 DNA sequence: TGTGCTAGCAGCTGGAAAGGGAGAGCTGGAAACACCATATATTTT. It encodes CASSWKGRAGNTIYF. Filled out from reference TRBV7-7 and TRBJ1-3, the complete variable domain reads GAGVSQSPRYKVTKRGQDVTLRCDPISSHATLYWYQQALGQGPEFLTYFNYEAQPDKSGLPSDRFSAERPEGSISTLTIQRTEQRDSAMYRCASSWKGRAGNTIYFGEGSWLTVV.

The chain is built from TRBV7-6 and TRBJ2-5; 9 nucleotides line up with TRBD1. The J call is in doubt because the DNA end fits TRBJ2-7 better. CDR3 length: 15 amino acids. Germline V lookup: CDR1 SGHVS, CDR2 FNYEAQ. CDR3 bases: TGTGCCAGCAGCTTAGAACAGGGGGCGCAGTACGAGCAGTACTTC. As protein: CASSLEQGAQYEQYF.

V and J are TRBV5-4 and TRBJ2-2; D gene uncertain. In germline, CDR1 is SGHNT, CDR2 YYREEE (reference sequence). Trimming removed 5 bases from V and 6 bases from J, with 17 bases in between. The CDR3 length is 15 residues. The CDR3: CASSWENAPSGELFF. The DNA of the CDR3 is TGTGCCAGCAGTTGGGAAAACGCCCCCTCCGGGGAGCTGTTTTTT.

CDR3 DNA sequence: TGTGCCTGGAGGGGGGACTCCTACGAGCAGTACTTC. This codes for CAWRGDSYEQYF. The V gene is TRBV30, the J gene TRBJ2-7; D is possibly TRBD1 or TRBD2 (5 bases each). Germline V gene data show CDR1 as GTSNPN and CDR2 as SVGIG (reference sequence). This CDR3 spans 12 amino acids. V gave up 3 bases and J gave up 0 bases, with 6 bases separating them.

This rearrangement joins TRBV4-1 to TRBJ1-4, with TRBD1 as a possible D gene (6 bases). Germline lookup yields CDR1 MGHRA and CDR2 YSYEKL. V lost 8 bases and J lost 6, with 19 bases in between. The CDR3 runs 15 residues. In nucleotides, the CDR3 is TGCGCCAGCCAGGGGATAGGGGCAGGGGATGAAAAACTGTTTTTT. Its translation: CASQGIGAGDEKLFF.

The chain employs TRBV5-1 and TRBJ2-2, with D perhaps matching TRBD1 or TRBD2 (6 bases each). In germline, CDR1 is SGHRS, CDR2 YFSETQ. This CDR3 is built from 16 residues. The V end lost 4 bases, the J end lost 3 bases, and 16 bases lay between the germline ends. CDR3 nucleotide sequence: TGCGCCAGCAGCGCCTCGTATGGGGGGCACACCGGGGAGCTGTTTTTT. It codes for CASSASYGGHTGELFF.

V is TRBV11-2 and J is TRBJ2-4, with D maybe TRBD2 (5 bases). Per the germline V gene, CDR1 is SGHAT and CDR2 is FQNNGV. With 3 bases removed from V and 0 bases from J, the gap between germline ends came to 6 bases. CDR3 length: 14 residues. CDR3 nucleotides: TGTGCCAGCAGCTTCGGACTAGCCAAAAACATTCAGTACTTC. It specifies CASSFGLAKNIQYF.

The chain uses TRBV6-1 and TRBJ2-3; 9 nucleotides line up with TRBD2. Losses at the gene ends were 3 bases for V and 0 bases for J; bases not matched to a gene: 1. Germline V gene sequence: CDR1 MNHNS, CDR2 SASEGT. The CDR3 is 15 amino acids. The CDR3 spells CASSDLAGSTDTQYF. CDR3 DNA sequence: TGTGCCAGCAGTGATCTAGCGGGGAGCACAGATACGCAGTATTTT.

The rearrangement joins TRBV9 to TRBJ2-2; 8 bases align to TRBD1. Trimming took 3 bases from V and 4 from J; bases not matched to a gene: 5. Looked up from germline, CDR1 is SGDLS and CDR2 is YYNGEE. The CDR3 spans 15 residues. CDR3 sequence: CASSGTGGTTGELFF. The CDR3 coding sequence is TGTGCCAGCAGCGGTACAGGGGGGACCACCGGGGAGCTGTTTTTT.

The genes are TRBV29-1 and TRBJ2-6; tentatively, D is TRBD1 (6 bases). V was trimmed by 8 bases and J by 2 bases, leaving 10 bases between them. This CDR3 has 13 amino acids. CDR1 is SQVTM and CDR2 is ANQGSEA in the germline V gene. The CDR3 reads CSIRTAGANVLTF. CDR3 coding DNA: TGCAGCATACGGACAGCTGGGGCCAACGTCCTGACTTTC. Variable domain in full (rest from reference TRBV29-1 and TRBJ2-6): SAVISQKPSRDICQRGTSLTIQCQVDSQVTMMFWYRQQPGQSLTLIATANQGSEATYESGFVIDKFPISRPNLTFSTLTVSNMSPEDSSIYLCSIRTAGANVLTFGAGSRLTVL.

This chain links TRBV7-2 with TRBJ2-2; the match to TRBD2 covers 11 bases. This CDR3 is 17 amino acids long. Germline V CDR1 and CDR2: SGHTA, FQGNSA. Trimming removed 5 bases from V and 8 bases from J; junction bases left unmatched: 13. This CDR3 is CASSPRLAGGALGELFF. CDR3 DNA sequence: TGTGCCAGCAGCCCCCGTCTAGCGGGGGGAGCTTTGGGGGAGCTGTTTTTT.

The chain carries TRBV7-2 and TRBJ2-7; TRBD1 might be the D (5 bases). From germline, CDR1 is SGHTA and CDR2 FQGNSA. This CDR3 is 13 amino acids long. The V and J ends lost 3 bases and 2 bases respectively, with 8 bases between them. The CDR3 DNA sequence: TGTGCCAGCAGCTTCGACAGTACCTACGAGCAGTACTTC. This encodes CASSFDSTYEQYF.

The J gene is TRBJ1-4, the V gene TRBV18; a weak D match, TRBD1 (5 bases). Per the germline V gene, CDR1 is KGHSH and CDR2 is LQKENI. The CDR3 has 18 amino acids. V was shortened by 5 bases and J by 4 bases, with 23 bases between the two germline ends. This CDR3 reads CASSTRAPLRQFNEKLFF. In DNA form, the CDR3 reads TGTGCCAGCTCAACACGAGCCCCTTTGAGACAGTTTAATGAAAAACTGTTTTTT.

This chain uses TRBV13 with TRBJ1-4; weak D call: TRBD1 (6 bases). CDR1 and CDR2 from the germline V gene are PRHDT and FYEKMQ (reference sequence). The CDR3 is 16 residues long. Trimming removed 5 bases at V and 7 bases at J, with 20 bases between. The CDR3 loop is CASSPSWGPGGEKLFF. CDR3 in DNA: TGTGCCAGCAGCCCCAGTTGGGGGCCGGGAGGTGAAAAACTGTTTTTT. The full variable domain, its missing parts supplied by reference TRBV13 and TRBJ1-4, is AAGVIQSPRHLIKEKRETATLKCYPIPRHDTVYWYQQGPGQDPQFLISFYEKMQSDKGSIPDRFSAQQFSDYHSELNMSSLELGDSALYFCASSPSWGPGGEKLFFGSGTQLSVL.

In its sample, this clone was seen once. V gene TRBV5-1 combines with J gene TRBJ2-7; 7 bases are a match to TRBD1. Germline V gene lookup returns CDR1 SGHRS and CDR2 YFSETQ. The V segment lost 2 bases and the J segment 0 bases; nucleotides outside the gene matches: 8. The CDR3 consists of 16 residues. The CDR3 protein is CASSFTTGVSSYEQYF. The CDR3 DNA sequence: TGCGCCAGCAGCTTCACCACAGGGGTAAGCTCCTACGAGCAGTACTTC.

The rearrangement joins TRBV6-5 to TRBJ1-1; no reliable D call. Trimming removed 0 bases at V and 4 bases at J, with 6 bases between. CDR1 is MNHEY, CDR2 SVGAGI, per germline. The CDR3 consists of 13 residues. The CDR3 DNA is TGTGCCAGCAGTTACTCGAAGGGCACTGAAGCTTTCTTT. Translating it yields CASSYSKGTEAFF.

This clone occurred a few times. V and J are TRBV27 and TRBJ2-1; D remains ambiguous. The CDR3 is 14 residues long. CDR1 and CDR2 (germline): MNHEY, SMNVEV (reference sequence). The V and J ends lost 0 bases and 2 bases respectively, with 5 bases between them. The CDR3 loop reads CASSLSKPYNEQFF. Here the CDR3 DNA reads TGTGCCAGCAGTTTATCGAAACCCTACAATGAGCAGTTCTTC.

This sequence joins TRBV25-1 and TRBJ2-7, with D tentatively TRBD2 (7 bases). Germline V gene lookup returns CDR1 MGHDK and CDR2 SYGVNS. The CDR3 loop spans 13 amino acids. V was shortened by 5 bases and J by 6 bases, with 14 bases between the two germline ends. This chain's CDR3 is CASSMGGQVEQYF. The CDR3 DNA follows: TGTGCCAGCAGTATGGGGGGGCAGGTCGAGCAGTACTTC.

The genes are TRBV19 and TRBJ1-1; 9 positions agree with TRBD1. After removal of 9 bases from V and 1 base from J, the junction contained 9 bases not matched to a gene. The CDR3 contains 15 residues. CDR1 is LNHDA, CDR2 SQIVND, per germline (reference sequence). The CDR3 DNA reads TGTGCCAGCGGACAGGGGCCGGGGTGGAACACTGAAGCTTTCTTT. It encodes CASGQGPGWNTEAFF.

This clone was recorded many times. The sample carries other DNA sequences with the same CDR3. The gene calls are TRBV27 and TRBJ2-7; D unresolved. CDR3 length: 13 amino acids. Trimming shortened V by 5 bases and J by 2 bases, and 10 bases separated the two germline ends. CDR1 is MNHEY and CDR2 is SMNVEV in the germline V gene (reference sequence). CDR3: CASSQGRTYEQYF. DNA for the CDR3: TGTGCCAGCAGTCAAGGACGGACCTACGAGCAGTACTTC.

This clone was seen only a few times. The rearrangement joins TRBV30 to TRBJ2-2; no definite D call. Germline CDR1 is GTSNPN and CDR2 is SVGIG (reference sequence). Trimming took 0 bases from V and 1 from J, leaving 6 bases between them. There are 14 residues in the CDR3. The chain's CDR3 is CAWSVARNTGELFF. The CDR3, as DNA: TGTGCCTGGAGTGTAGCCCGGAACACCGGGGAGCTGTTTTTT.

This clone was counted between two and nine times. The V and J genes are TRBV9 and TRBJ2-1; 8 positions agree with TRBD1. The CDR3 spans 18 residues. V was pared by 0 bases and J by 6 bases, with 14 bases of the junction left unmatched. Germline CDR1 reads SGDLS; CDR2 reads YYNGEE. In DNA form, the CDR3 reads TGTGCCAGCAGCGTAGTGCCGCAGGGGGCAGGGACCACCAATGAGCAGTTCTTC. Translation gives CASSVVPQGAGTTNEQFF. The full variable domain, its missing parts supplied by reference TRBV9 and TRBJ2-1, is DSGVTQTPKHLITATGQRVTLRCSPRSGDLSVYWYQQSLDQGLQFLIQYYNGEERAKGNILERFSAQQFPDLHSELNLSSLELGDSALYFCASSVVPQGAGTTNEQFFGPGTRLTVL.